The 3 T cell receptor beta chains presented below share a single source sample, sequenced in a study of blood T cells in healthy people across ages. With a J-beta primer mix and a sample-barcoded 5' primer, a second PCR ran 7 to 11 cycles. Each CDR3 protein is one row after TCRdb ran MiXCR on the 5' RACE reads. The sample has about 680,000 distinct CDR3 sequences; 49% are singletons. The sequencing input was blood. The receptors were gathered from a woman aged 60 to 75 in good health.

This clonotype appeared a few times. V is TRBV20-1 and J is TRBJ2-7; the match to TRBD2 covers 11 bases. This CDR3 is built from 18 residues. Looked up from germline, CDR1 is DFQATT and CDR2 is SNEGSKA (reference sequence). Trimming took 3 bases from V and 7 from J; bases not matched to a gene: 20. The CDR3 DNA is TGCAGTGCTAGGAAGACTAGCGGGAAAGAAGGCACTTACAATGAGCAGTACTTC. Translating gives CSARKTSGKEGTYNEQYF.

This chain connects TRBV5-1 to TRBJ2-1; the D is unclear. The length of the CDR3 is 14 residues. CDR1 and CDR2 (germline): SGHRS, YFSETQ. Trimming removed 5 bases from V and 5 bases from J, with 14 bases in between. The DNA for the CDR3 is TGCGCCAGCAGAGGGCGTGATATTAACAATGAGCAGTTCTTC. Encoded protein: CASRGRDINNEQFF.

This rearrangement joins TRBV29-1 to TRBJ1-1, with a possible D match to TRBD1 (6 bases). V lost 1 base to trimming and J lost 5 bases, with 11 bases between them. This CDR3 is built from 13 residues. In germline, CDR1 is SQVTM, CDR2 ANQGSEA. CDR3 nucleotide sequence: TGCAGCGTTGAAGCGGGGGCGGGGACTGAAGCTTTCTTT. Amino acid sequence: CSVEAGAGTEAFF.